These 28 T cell receptor beta chains came from one sample sequenced in a study of T-cell memory formation after mild COVID-19. TCRdb itself ran the 5' RACE reads through MiXCR, one entry per CDR3 protein. This sample yields approximately 340,000 distinct CDR3 sequences, of which approximately 15% are seen a single time; approximately 20% belongs to the top ten. Sequencing was done on a sample of PBMCs or a T cell subset sorted from them (not recorded which). All receptors come from a young man who had mild COVID-19 (a few samples of this study predate the infection). Cell type and time point are not known.

This clonotype was detected a few times. The chain has TRBV20-1 and TRBJ2-5; the D is unclear. The CDR3 has 13 amino acids. In germline, CDR1 is DFQATT, CDR2 SNEGSKA (reference sequence). V lost 1 base, J lost 2 bases, and 8 bases lay in between. CDR3 residues: CSARGGIQETQYF. CDR3 DNA sequence: TGCAGTGCTAGAGGGGGTATTCAAGAGACCCAGTACTTC.

CDR3 in amino acids: CASSLLLGEANTEAFF. Written as DNA, the CDR3 is TGCGCCAGCAGCCTACTGTTAGGGGAGGCGAACACTGAAGCTTTCTTT. This chain uses TRBV5-1 with TRBJ1-1; perhaps TRBD1 as D (5 bases). The CDR3 has 16 residues. V lost 4 bases to trimming and J lost 1 base, with 17 bases between them. Germline CDR1 SGHRS, CDR2 YFSETQ.

The table lists this clonotype with many counts. V is TRBV5-1 and J is TRBJ1-1; D is ambiguous. Germline CDR1 and CDR2: SGHRS and YFSETQ. With 2 bases removed from V and 2 bases from J, the gap between germline ends came to 7 bases. The CDR3 consists of 13 residues. CDR3: CASSFLLNTEAFF. As DNA, the CDR3 is TGCGCCAGCAGCTTCCTTTTAAACACTGAAGCTTTCTTT.

This clonotype has only a few counts. The chain recombines TRBV6-5 with TRBJ1-1; the match to TRBD1 covers 9 bases. Germline assignment: CDR1 MNHEY and CDR2 SVGAGI. Trimming removed 5 bases from V and 4 bases from J; junction bases left unmatched: 8. The length of the CDR3 is 15 residues. CDR3 sequence: CASSRGQGKSTEAFF. In DNA form, the CDR3 reads TGTGCCAGCAGTAGGGGACAGGGAAAAAGCACTGAAGCTTTCTTT.

The V gene is TRBV4-1, the J gene TRBJ2-5; no clear D. Germline CDR1 is MGHRA and CDR2 is YSYEKL. The germline V and J ends were trimmed by 1 base and 2 bases, with 8 bases remaining between them. This CDR3 has 14 residues. In DNA, the CDR3 is TGCGCCAGCAGCCAAGTGGTCGGACAAGAGACCCAGTACTTC. Protein product: CASSQVVGQETQYF.

In this sample, this clonotype turned up many times. The chain joins TRBV12-3 or TRBV12-4 to TRBJ1-4; TRBD1 matches 9 bases. V was pared by 6 bases and J by 7 bases, with 6 bases of the junction left unmatched. The CDR3 length is 14 residues. CDR3 bases: TGTGCCAGCAGGATCGGGACAGGGCGTGAAAAACTGTTTTTT. It codes for CASRIGTGREKLFF.

The rearrangement joins TRBV5-6 to TRBJ2-1; D is possibly TRBD1 or TRBD2 (6 bases each). Trimming took off 0 bases at V and 9 bases at J, with 13 bases between the two ends. Germline CDR1 reads SGHDT; CDR2 reads YYEEEE. CDR3 length: 14 residues. CDR3 coding DNA: TGTGCCAGCAGCTTGGTCACGGGGGCCGGTGAGCAGTTCTTC. Residues: CASSLVTGAGEQFF. Using reference TRBV5-6 and TRBJ2-1 for the parts outside the CDR3, the full variable domain is DAGVTQSPTHLIKTRGQQVTLRCSPKSGHDTVSWYQQALGQGPQFIFQYYEEEERQRGNFPDRFSGHQFPNYSSELNVNALLLGDSALYLCASSLVTGAGEQFFGPGTRLTVL.

CDR3 nucleotide sequence: TGCAGTGCTTCGAAGGGCGGATACTATGGCTACACCTTC. Its protein product is CSASKGGYYGYTF. The chain links TRBV20-1 to TRBJ1-2; no definite D call. V lost 5 bases, J lost 3 bases, and 13 bases lay in between. This CDR3 spans 13 amino acids. Per the germline V gene, CDR1 is DFQATT and CDR2 is SNEGSKA (reference sequence).

The V call is TRBV7-2, the J call TRBJ1-4; no clear D. CDR3 length: 14 residues. The V end lost 8 bases, the J end lost 3 bases, and 13 bases lay between the germline ends. The germline CDR1 and CDR2 sequences are SGHTA and FQGNSA. CDR3 loop: CASRQDRSNEKLFF. The CDR3 DNA reads as TGTGCCAGCCGGCAAGACCGATCTAATGAAAAACTGTTTTTT.

This clonotype was seen only a few times. This sequence joins TRBV6-2 or TRBV6-3 and TRBJ2-1; TRBD1 matches at 8 bases. CDR1 is MNHEY, CDR2 SVGEGT, per germline. Trimming at V came to 7 bases and at J to 9 bases, leaving 2 bases not matched to a gene. This CDR3 has 11 residues. The CDR3 DNA reads as TGTGCCAGCACCGACAGGGGTGAGCAGTTCTTC. Translation: CASTDRGEQFF.

This clonotype has a handful of counts. The chain combines TRBV4-2 with TRBJ2-1, with 12 nucleotides matching TRBD2. J gave up 8 bases and V 5 bases, and 10 bases lay outside the gene matches. This CDR3 region has 16 residues. CDR1 is LGHNA and CDR2 is YNFKEQ in the germline V gene. CDR3 bases: TGTGCCAGCAGCGCTCTAACTCTAGCGGGGGGGCATGAGCAGTTCTTC. It encodes CASSALTLAGGHEQFF.

Notes on this clonotype: One junction end does not reproduce the germline sequence, and a read error may be involved. The chain links TRBV18 to TRBJ2-7, with 7 bases lining up with TRBD1. This CDR3 region has 14 residues. Germline V gene data show CDR1 as KGHSH and CDR2 as LQKENI. CDR3 sequence reads: CAGSFTGERYEQYF. The CDR3 nucleotides are TGTGCCGGCTCGTTCACAGGGGAGCGCTACGAGCAGTACTTC.

V gene TRBV6-2 or TRBV6-3 combines with J gene TRBJ1-6; D gene ambiguous. The ends were cut back, 2 bases at V and 10 bases at J, with 18 bases in the middle. The CDR3 covers 16 residues. The germline V gene has CDR1 MNHEY and CDR2 SVGEGT. CDR3: CASSYPLQESGSPLHF. The CDR3 nucleotides are TGTGCCAGCAGTTACCCCCTTCAGGAGTCAGGATCACCCCTCCACTTT.

The CDR3 is CSARRGGASYEQYF. In DNA form, the CDR3 reads TGCAGTGCCAGACGGGGGGGGGCCTCCTACGAGCAGTACTTC. The V gene is TRBV20-1, the J gene TRBJ2-7; 8 bases align to TRBD2. This CDR3 comprises 14 residues. Germline V gene data show CDR1 as DFQATT and CDR2 as SNEGSKA (reference sequence). Unmatched junction bases numbered 7, after V lost 6 bases and J lost 0 bases.

The chain employs TRBV11-2 and TRBJ1-1; 8 positions agree with TRBD1. With 1 base clipped from V and 6 bases from J, the junction kept 10 bases outside the gene matches. The CDR3 is 16 residues long. Germline CDR1 SGHAT, CDR2 FQNNGV. The DNA for the CDR3 is TGTGCCAGCAGCTTAGGGCCGGACAGGGCCGAACCTGAAGCTTTCTTT. Protein sequence: CASSLGPDRAEPEAFF.

The chain recombines TRBV9 with TRBJ2-5; D is unclear. Germline values: CDR1 SGDLS, CDR2 YYNGEE. Trimming removed 4 bases from V and 1 base from J, with 14 bases in between. This CDR3 has 15 amino acids. This CDR3 is CASSQRPGRQETQYF. DNA of the CDR3: TGTGCCAGCAGCCAACGTCCGGGCCGCCAAGAGACCCAGTACTTC.

The chain carries TRBV7-2 and TRBJ2-3, with D possibly matching TRBD2 (7 bases). Germline assignment: CDR1 SGHTA and CDR2 FQGNSA. V shed 5 bases and J shed 1 base, with 16 bases lying between them. The CDR3 length is 16 residues. CDR3 in amino acids: CASSVAGAPRTDTQYF. In nucleotides, the CDR3 is TGTGCCAGCAGCGTGGCGGGGGCCCCCCGCACAGATACGCAGTATTTT.

This chain connects TRBV4-1 to TRBJ1-5; possible D gene TRBD1, 5 bases. The length of the CDR3 is 17 residues. Deletions cut 1 base from V and 1 base from J, with 14 bases between. Germline V gene sequence: CDR1 MGHRA, CDR2 YSYEKL. The DNA for the CDR3 is TGCGCCAGCAGCCAAGCTCAGGGTAAGAGGAGCAATCAGCCCCAGCATTTT. Protein product: CASSQAQGKRSNQPQHF.

The CDR3 is CASSLNNSPLHF. CDR3 DNA sequence: TGTGCCAGCAGTTTGAATAATTCACCCCTCCACTTT. This chain connects TRBV12-3 or TRBV12-4 to TRBJ1-6, with D unclear. CDR3 length: 12 residues. Trimming left V 3 bases short and J 5 bases short, with 2 bases between.

The chain carries TRBV4-3 and TRBJ1-4; D remains unclear. V lost 0 bases and J lost 8, with 13 bases in between. The CDR3 length is 15 residues. In germline, CDR1 is LGHNA, CDR2 YSLEER. The CDR3 bases are TGCGCCAGCAGCCAAGATATCCGGGCCGGCGAAAAACTGTTTTTT. It specifies CASSQDIRAGEKLFF.

The table lists this clonotype with a count of one. V gene TRBV20-1 combines with J gene TRBJ1-6; possibly TRBD1 for D (5 bases). Looked up from germline, CDR1 is DFQATT and CDR2 is SNEGSKA (reference sequence). The CDR3 contains 12 residues. Here the CDR3 DNA reads TGCAGCACTAGTCCCCAGACAGAGTCCCTCCACTTT. Translated, it gives CSTSPQTESLHF.

This clonotype was observed a handful of times. The chain uses TRBV12-3 or TRBV12-4 and TRBJ1-4; no definite D call. The CDR3 sequence is 11 residues long. Deletions cut 7 bases from V and 8 bases from J, with 8 bases between. The CDR3 DNA reads TGTGCCAGCACTTTCGGGGAAAAACTGTTTTTT. Protein: CASTFGEKLFF.

This clonotype was seen at least ten times. The chain combines TRBV5-1 with TRBJ1-3; D not resolved. CDR3 size: 15 residues. With 1 base removed from V and 0 bases from J, the gap between germline ends came to 8 bases. Germline CDR1 SGHRS, CDR2 YFSETQ. CDR3: CASSLTANSGNTIYF. CDR3 sequence (DNA): TGCGCCAGCAGCTTGACGGCAAACTCTGGAAACACCATATATTTT.

The chain employs TRBV9 and TRBJ2-3; 7 nucleotides line up with TRBD2. The CDR3 consists of 14 residues. Germline assignment: CDR1 SGDLS and CDR2 YYNGEE. V lost 4 bases, J lost 6 bases, and 8 bases stayed unmatched. DNA of the CDR3: TGTGCCAGCAGCCCCCGGACTAGTCAGGATACGCAGTATTTT. Translating gives CASSPRTSQDTQYF.

This clonotype was observed a few times. This sequence joins TRBV6-5 and TRBJ1-6; 10 nucleotides match TRBD1. This CDR3 spans 14 amino acids. The germline CDR1 and CDR2 sequences are MNHEY and SVGAGI. J was trimmed by 6 bases and V by 5 bases; bases with no gene match: 1. CDR3 protein: CASSRDRGNSPLHF. CDR3 in DNA: TGTGCCAGCAGTAGGGACAGGGGTAATTCACCCCTCCACTTT.

This clonotype was recorded a few times. V gene TRBV20-1 combines with J gene TRBJ1-2; D is undetermined. Trimming removed 5 bases from V and 0 bases from J, with 13 bases in between. The germline V gene has CDR1 DFQATT and CDR2 SNEGSKA (reference sequence). CDR3 size: 14 residues. In DNA, the CDR3 is TGCAGTGCTGCGGCTCCGGTCTCTAACTATGGCTACACCTTC. Translation gives CSAAAPVSNYGYTF.

This chain uses TRBV4-1 with TRBJ1-2; 7 positions agree with TRBD1. The V segment lost 1 base and the J segment 7 bases; nucleotides outside the gene matches: 9. This CDR3 is 15 amino acids long. CDR1 and CDR2 (germline): MGHRA, YSYEKL. The CDR3 is CASSQGTGSFGGYTF. The CDR3 DNA reads as TGCGCCAGCAGCCAAGGGACAGGCAGCTTTGGTGGCTACACCTTC.

The chain joins TRBV10-3 to TRBJ2-7, with D tentatively TRBD1 or TRBD2 (5 bases each). CDR3 length: 14 residues. Germline V CDR1 and CDR2: ENHRY, SYGVKD. Trimming removed 4 bases from V and 1 base from J, with 11 bases in between. CDR3 nucleotides: TGTGCCATCAGTGGGGGCGAGGGGTCCTACGAGCAGTACTTC. This codes for CAISGGEGSYEQYF.